One and the same sample provided the 21 T cell receptor beta chains below, sequenced in a study of glioma-infiltrating T cells after dendritic cell vaccination. Assay: immunoSEQ multiplex PCR; the TCRdb copy retains only in-frame clones and omits some. The sample records just under 85,000 clones, about 87% being singletons. The sample here was blood, taken before dendritic cell vaccination. The receptor source for this set is a human donor with glioblastoma.

This clone was counted a few times. This chain uses TRBV6-6 with TRBJ1-2, with D unclear. Trimming took off 2 bases at V and 4 bases at J, with 14 bases between the two ends. The CDR3 runs to 15 residues. Germline V lookup: CDR1 MNHNY, CDR2 SVGAGI (reference sequence). The DNA for the CDR3 is TGTGCCAGCAGTTACGACCGGGTCACGGGCTATGGCTACACCTTC. It is translated as CASSYDRVTGYGYTF.

The rearrangement links TRBV11-3 to TRBJ1-1, with D hard to call. Germline CDR1 is SGHNT and CDR2 is YENEEA. This CDR3 is 14 amino acids long. Trimming stripped 0 bases from V and 3 bases from J, with 8 bases between. CDR3 protein: CASSLEPEDTEAFF. The CDR3 DNA follows: TGTGCCAGCAGCTTAGAGCCTGAGGACACTGAAGCTTTCTTT.

The chain is built from TRBV7-2 and TRBJ2-1; the D gene is possibly TRBD2 (5 bases). The germline CDR1 and CDR2 sequences are SGHTA and FQGNSA. Trimming removed 9 bases at V and 0 bases at J, with 9 bases between. There are 13 residues in the CDR3. The chain's CDR3 is CASGEISYNEQFF. The CDR3 region has the DNA TGTGCCAGTGGGGAGATCTCCTACAATGAGCAGTTCTTC. Based on the CDR3 plus reference TRBV7-2 and TRBJ2-1, the full variable domain is GAGVSQSPSNKVTEKGKDVELRCDPISGHTALYWYRQSLGQGLEFLIYFQGNSAPDKSGLPSDRFSAERTGGSVSTLTIQRTQQEDSAVYLCASGEISYNEQFFGPGTRLTVL.

The rearrangement links TRBV7-3 to TRBJ2-2, with D possibly matching TRBD1 (5 bases). Germline V gene data show CDR1 as SGHTA and CDR2 as FQGTGA. CDR3 length equals 15 residues. V was clipped by 5 bases and J by 6 bases, with 16 bases between them. The CDR3 DNA reads as TGTGCCAGCAGCCCAGGGTCGGGTGACCCCGGGGAGCTGTTTTTT. This encodes CASSPGSGDPGELFF.

This clone was seen a single time. The V gene is TRBV30, the J gene TRBJ2-2, with D possibly being TRBD1 (5 bases). Trimming left V 1 base short and J 0 bases short, with 18 bases between. Germline loops: CDR1 GTSNPN, CDR2 SVGIG (reference sequence). The CDR3 covers 18 residues. CDR3 bases: TGTGCCTGGAGTGCGTGGGCAGGGATGCTCGCGAACACCGGGGAGCTGTTTTTT. It specifies CAWSAWAGMLANTGELFF.

J is TRBJ2-7 and V is TRBV6-5; D is perhaps TRBD1 (6 bases). The CDR3 extends over 11 amino acids. Trimming took off 6 bases at V and 6 bases at J, with 9 bases between the two ends. Germline-derived CDR1 and CDR2 are MNHEY and SVGAGI. CDR3: CASRQQGEQYF. The CDR3 DNA follows: TGTGCCAGCAGGCAACAGGGCGAGCAGTACTTC.

V gene TRBV2 combines with J gene TRBJ2-2; 9 nucleotides align to TRBD2. The CDR3 consists of 15 residues. CDR1 and CDR2 from the germline V gene are SNHLY and FYNNEI. The V and J ends lost 4 bases and 4 bases, in that order; junction bases with no gene match: 4. The CDR3 DNA reads as TGTGCCAGCAGTGCTAGCGGGGTATCCACCGGGGAGCTGTTTTTT. Translated: CASSASGVSTGELFF.

This clone is a singleton in its sample. This chain uses TRBV6-1 with TRBJ1-3, with D perhaps matching TRBD1 (6 bases). The CDR3 covers 14 residues. Between the trimmed V and J ends, which lost 5 bases and 2 bases, there was a span of 10 bases. Germline CDR1 and CDR2: MNHNS and SASEGT. The CDR3 reads CASSFQGPGNTIYF. The CDR3 DNA follows: TGTGCCAGCAGTTTTCAGGGGCCTGGAAACACCATATATTTT.

This CDR3 reads CSAQGQLSSYEQYF. CDR3 DNA: TGCAGCGCACAGGGACAGTTGAGCTCCTACGAGCAGTACTTC. J is TRBJ2-7 and V is TRBV29-1, with 7 positions matching TRBD1. J was trimmed by 0 bases and V by 7 bases; bases with no gene match: 9. CDR1 is SQVTM, CDR2 ANQGSEA, per germline. The CDR3 has 14 residues.

This clone was seen once. The chain combines TRBV5-1 with TRBJ2-3; 7 bases map to TRBD1. J gave up 0 bases and V 3 bases, and 1 base lay outside the gene matches. Per germline, CDR1 SGHRS and CDR2 YFSETQ. This CDR3 spans 14 amino acids. CDR3 DNA: TGCGCCAGCAGCTCGGGACAGAGCACAGATACGCAGTATTTT. It encodes CASSSGQSTDTQYF.

V usage is TRBV9 and J usage is TRBJ1-2; D possibly corresponds to TRBD1 (6 bases). This CDR3 region has 14 residues. V shed 1 base and J shed 4 bases, with 11 bases lying between them. The germline CDR1 and CDR2 sequences are SGDLS and YYNGEE. CDR3 sequence reads: CASSVLTGPYGYTF. The CDR3 DNA is TGTGCCAGCAGCGTACTGACAGGCCCCTATGGCTACACCTTC.

The J gene is TRBJ2-3, the V gene TRBV5-1; TRBD2 matches at 12 bases. Germline V lookup: CDR1 SGHRS, CDR2 YFSETQ. The V and J ends lost 4 bases and 3 bases, in that order; junction bases with no gene match: 12. The CDR3 spans 18 residues. The CDR3: CASSPQAGGLAGTDTQYF. The CDR3, as DNA: TGCGCCAGCAGCCCTCAAGCCGGCGGACTAGCGGGGACAGATACGCAGTATTTT. Full variable domain (remainder filled in from reference TRBV5-1 and TRBJ2-3): KAGVTQTPRYLIKTRGQQVTLSCSPISGHRSVSWYQQTPGQGLQFLFEYFSETQRNKGNFPGRFSGRQFSNSRSEMNVSTLELGDSALYLCASSPQAGGLAGTDTQYFGPGTRLTVL.

The V call is TRBV2, the J call TRBJ1-5; a weak D match, TRBD1 (6 bases). Trimming removed 2 bases at V and 7 bases at J, with 15 bases between. The CDR3 is made up of 15 amino acids. Germline V lookup: CDR1 SNHLY, CDR2 FYNNEI. The CDR3 DNA reads TGTGCCAGCAGTGAATCCCCCAGGGGCGGCCAGCCCCAGCATTTT. Its translation: CASSESPRGGQPQHF. The variable domain in full, completed from reference TRBV2 and TRBJ1-5, reads EPEVTQTPSHQVTQMGQEVILRCVPISNHLYFYWYRQILGQKVEFLVSFYNNEISEKSEIFDDQFSVERPDGSNFTLKIRSTKLEDSAMYFCASSESPRGGQPQHFGDGTRLSIL.

The V and J genes are TRBV5-1 and TRBJ2-3; 9 nucleotides match TRBD1. V was pared by 6 bases and J by 4 bases, with 9 bases of the junction left unmatched. CDR3 length: 15 residues. CDR1 is SGHRS, CDR2 YFSETQ, per germline. The CDR3 reads CASTERGQGSDTQYF. The CDR3 coding sequence is TGCGCCAGCACCGAGCGGGGACAGGGCTCAGATACGCAGTATTTT.

The chain joins TRBV19 to TRBJ1-3; possible D gene TRBD1, 6 bases. The germline V and J ends were trimmed by 5 bases and 6 bases, with 14 bases remaining between them. The CDR3 is 14 residues long. Germline CDR1 and CDR2: LNHDA and SQIVND (reference sequence). The CDR3 protein is CASSRGQRTNTIYF. CDR3 DNA: TGTGCCAGTAGTCGCGGACAGCGTACAAACACCATATATTTT.

This clone was seen only once. Written as DNA, the CDR3 is TGCGCCAGCAGCCAAAATAGGGACAGGGGTTCACAAGAGACCCAGTACTTC. The encoded protein is CASSQNRDRGSQETQYF. The chain uses TRBV4-1 and TRBJ2-5; TRBD1 matches at 10 bases. The V gene's germline CDR1 is MGHRA and CDR2 YSYEKL. The CDR3 runs to 17 residues. V shed 2 bases, J shed 2 bases, and the junction held 8 bases outside the gene matches.

This clone has just one count. This sequence joins TRBV6-5 and TRBJ1-1; D is unresolved. Germline V CDR1 and CDR2: MNHEY, SVGAGI. The V end lost 9 bases, the J end lost 2 bases, and 19 bases lay between the germline ends. The CDR3 totals 15 residues. The CDR3 bases are TGTGCCAGTCGGGAGGTTGGGCGGACTAACACTGAAGCTTTCTTT. It encodes CASREVGRTNTEAFF.

The chain combines TRBV5-1 with TRBJ2-3, with 8 positions matching TRBD2. This CDR3 region has 15 residues. The germline CDR1 and CDR2 sequences are SGHRS and YFSETQ. V shed 1 base, J shed 2 bases, and the junction held 3 bases outside the gene matches. The CDR3 protein is CASSLSGRLTDTQYF. In DNA form, the CDR3 reads TGCGCCAGCAGCTTGAGCGGGAGACTCACAGATACGCAGTATTTT.

The rearrangement joins TRBV5-1 to TRBJ2-7; D possibly corresponds to TRBD1 (5 bases). This CDR3 contains 12 residues. V gave up 1 base and J gave up 4 bases, with 6 bases separating them. Per the germline V gene, CDR1 is SGHRS and CDR2 is YFSETQ. CDR3 nucleotides: TGCGCCAGCAGCTTGCAGGGTTACGAGCAGTACTTC. The encoded protein is CASSLQGYEQYF.

The V and J genes are TRBV7-9 and TRBJ2-7, with TRBD2 matching over 8 bases. Trimming took 3 bases from V and 10 from J; bases not matched to a gene: 8. The CDR3 covers 13 residues. CDR1 and CDR2 from the germline V gene are SEHNR and FQNEAQ (reference sequence). DNA for the CDR3: TGTGCCAGCAGCTTGACCGGGACTAGGATCCAGTACTTC. It encodes CASSLTGTRIQYF. Using reference TRBV7-9 and TRBJ2-7 for the parts outside the CDR3, the full variable domain is DTGVSQNPRHKITKRGQNVTFRCDPISEHNRLYWYRQTLGQGPEFLTYFQNEAQLEKSRLLSDRFSAERPKGSFSTLEIQRTEQGDSAMYLCASSLTGTRIQYFGPGTRLTVT.

The chain carries TRBV15 and TRBJ1-1, with a tentative D call TRBD1 (6 bases). This CDR3 contains 15 residues. Trimming shortened V by 5 bases and J by 0 bases, and 13 bases separated the two germline ends. Germline CDR1 is LNHNV and CDR2 is YYDKDF (reference sequence). The CDR3 sequence is CATSDNRELNTEAFF. CDR3 DNA: TGTGCCACCAGCGACAACAGGGAACTGAACACTGAAGCTTTCTTT.